The sequence of this TCR beta chain was determined in a study of T cell responses to AZD1222 COVID-19 vaccine. Broader study findings: Donors skewed white British and female; clonal diversity was possibly underestimated.

CDR3 length equals 14 residues. The ends lost 4 bases at V and 4 bases at J; junction bases unmatched: 4. Germline loops: CDR1 MNHEY, CDR2 SVGAGI. This clone was observed a few times. Its antigen is as yet unknown. Sequenced by immunoSEQ multiplex PCR; TCRdb stores in-frame clones only, minus some. Of more than 95,000 clones detected, around 90% appear once; the ten largest clones hold over 7.5%. The sequencing used peripheral blood, collected on day 0 of AZD1222 vaccination. This sequence joins TRBV6-5 and TRBJ2-7; 10 bases fit TRBD2. The TCR comes from an adult in good health. The CDR3 here is CASSWTSGEYEQYF. CDR3 bases: TGTGCCAGCAGTTGGACTAGCGGAGAATACGAGCAGTACTTC.